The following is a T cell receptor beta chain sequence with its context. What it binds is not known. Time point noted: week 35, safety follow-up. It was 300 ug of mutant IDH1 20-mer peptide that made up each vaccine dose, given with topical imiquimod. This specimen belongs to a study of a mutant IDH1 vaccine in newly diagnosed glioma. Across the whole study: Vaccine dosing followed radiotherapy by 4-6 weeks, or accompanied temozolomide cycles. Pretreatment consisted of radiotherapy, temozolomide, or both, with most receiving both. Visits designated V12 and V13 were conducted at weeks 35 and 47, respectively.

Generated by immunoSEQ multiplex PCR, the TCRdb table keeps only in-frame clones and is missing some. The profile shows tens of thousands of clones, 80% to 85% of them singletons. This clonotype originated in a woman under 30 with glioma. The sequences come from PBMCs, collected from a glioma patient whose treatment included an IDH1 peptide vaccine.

The CDR3 sequence is CASSVIRGDTQYF. In nucleotides, the CDR3 is TGTGCCAGCAGTGTGATCAGGGGAGATACGCAGTATTTT. The rearrangement uses TRBV6-1 and TRBJ2-3; tentatively, D is TRBD1 (6 bases). In germline, CDR1 is MNHNS, CDR2 SASEGT. The CDR3 contains 13 residues. V was pared by 4 bases and J by 5 bases, with 10 bases between.